This is a list of T cell receptor beta chains from one sample in a study of OX40 agonist ivuxolimab in advanced cancers. Sequencing used immunoSEQ multiplex PCR; TCRdb keeps in-frame clones, though not all of them. Here the sample spans tens of thousands of clones, about 82% being singletons. The sample in question was CD4+ or CD8+ T cells sorted from blood, obtained in a trial of the OX40 agonist ivuxolimab. The receptors originated from an adult with an advanced solid tumor such as melanoma, head and neck, liver or kidney cancer. Both conserved end residues are part of each CDR3. Fields, in order: V gene, J gene, CDR3 protein.

TRBV6-5	TRBJ2-7	CASSYSWTGGYEQYF
TRBV7-2	TRBJ2-2	CASSSDHSTGELFF
TRBV5-6	TRBJ2-7	CASSLTSGGVSYEQYF
TRBV7-3	TRBJ2-1	CASGTTITGSGEQFF
TRBV5-1	TRBJ1-3	CASSPTASGNTIYF
TRBV19	TRBJ1-3	CASVPRVTQRNTIYF
TRBV28	TRBJ2-1	CASSLGRGPTGTYNEQFF
TRBV28	TRBJ1-2	CASTSPGGQGGFRYTF
TRBV6-6	TRBJ2-7	CASSGARGHSYEQYF
TRBV28	TRBJ1-6	CASYQGQGNSPLHF
TRBV5-8	TRBJ1-5	CASSVGLMRNQPQHF
TRBV2	TRBJ2-5	CASRERLAGGQETQYF
TRBV27	TRBJ2-7	CASRLLGRQGDEQYF
TRBV19	TRBJ2-7	CASSIYGQGFYEQYF
TRBV30	TRBJ1-4	CAWSLAGPEKLFF
TRBV2	TRBJ1-5	CASSVNPSNQPQHF
TRBV30	TRBJ2-2	CAWSVGGETGELFF
TRBV19	TRBJ1-5	CASRRDRGETQPQHF
TRBV6-1	TRBJ2-1	CASSESGVGSTGFYNEQFF
TRBV7-9	TRBJ2-2	CASSLLYFDGNTGELFF
TRBV7-2	TRBJ1-4	CASSLESELFF
TRBV5-4	TRBJ2-5	CASSIGVETQYF
TRBV7-7	TRBJ2-5	CASSTGAGETQYF
TRBV2	TRBJ2-2	CASRGGARFAGELFF
TRBV7-3	TRBJ2-1	CASRKAGGPGNEQFF
TRBV18	TRBJ2-4	CASSPPNRAKNIQYF
TRBV5-1	TRBJ2-7	CASSRRQGGEQYF
TRBV30	TRBJ1-2	CACPTPNYGYTF
TRBV19	TRBJ1-5	CAGGFNQPQHF